The rows below give T cell receptor beta chains drawn from one sample of a study of CD8 T cells in Susac syndrome. MiXCR, run by TCRdb on the immunoSEQ multiplex PCR reads, gives a single entry per CDR3 protein. The table shows 75,000 to 95,000 distinct CDR3 sequences, with roughly 95% occurring only once. The material sequenced was CD8+ T cells from PBMCs. These TCRs come from a human donor with Susac syndrome. Both conserved end residues are part of each CDR3. D genes are given only for firm matches. Expanded clones get a size class; other rows say once, few or many, or leave the size out.

CDR3nt	CDR3aa	j_gene	v_gene	d_gene	abundance
TGCAGTGCTAGAGGCGCTGGGGGAGCCGCGGCTTTCTTT	CSARGAGGAAAFF	TRBJ1-1	TRBV20-1	NA	NA
TGTGCCAGTAGTATAAATGGACAGGGTCAAGGCTACACCTTC	CASSINGQGQGYTF	TRBJ1-2	TRBV19	TRBD1	NA
TGCGCCAGCAGCAGGGCAGGGGGGAACACTGAAGCTTTCTTT	CASSRAGGNTEAFF	TRBJ1-1	TRBV5-1	TRBD1	NA
TGTGCCAGCAGGACTATTTCAGGGGGACGCAATCAGCCCCAGCATTTT	CASRTISGGRNQPQHF	TRBJ1-5	TRBV6-2/TRBV6-3	TRBD1	once
TGTGCCAGCAGTAACTCCCCCTCTAACTACAATGAGCAGTTCTTC	CASSNSPSNYNEQFF	TRBJ2-1	TRBV6-5	NA	NA
TGTGCCAGCAGCTTTCCCTATTTAGGCCCCCAAGAGACCCAGTACTTC	CASSFPYLGPQETQYF	TRBJ2-5	TRBV7-2	NA	NA
TGCAGTGCTACACAGGCGGACGGAAATCAGCCCCAGCATTTT	CSATQADGNQPQHF	TRBJ1-5	TRBV20-1	NA	NA
TGTGCCAGCAGTGACTCGGGGGGCTACACCTTC	CASSDSGGYTF	TRBJ1-2	TRBV6-4	NA	NA
TGTGCCGCCGGCCGGTGGGGGGAGGCAGGGCCCCAGCATTTT	CAAGRWGEAGPQHF	TRBJ1-5	TRBV30	NA	NA
TGTGCCAGCAGCCACGCGACCAGGTTCTTC	CASSHATRFF	TRBJ2-1	TRBV6-2/TRBV6-3	NA	NA
TGCAGTGCTGCCAGCGGGGCCGACACAGATACGCAGTATTTT	CSAASGADTDTQYF	TRBJ2-3	TRBV20-1	TRBD2	NA
TGTGCCAGCAGCTTTCGTTCGAGGCCCAATGAAAAACTGTTTTTT	CASSFRSRPNEKLFF	TRBJ1-4	TRBV11-3	NA	NA
TGCAGTGCTACGGGACCCCTCCCCACAGATACGCAGTATTTT	CSATGPLPTDTQYF	TRBJ2-3	TRBV20-1	NA	NA
TGTGCCAGCAGCCCGGGCAACCCTGGCGTCGGGCAGTACTTC	CASSPGNPGVGQYF	TRBJ2-7	TRBV5-4	NA	NA
TGTGCCAGCCGAGGACAGGGGGGCTACGAGCAGTACTTC	CASRGQGGYEQYF	TRBJ2-7	TRBV3-1	TRBD1	NA
TGCAGTGCTGGAACAGGACAGGGAATGATGTCCCAGTACTTC	CSAGTGQGMMSQYF	TRBJ2-5	TRBV20-1	TRBD1	NA
TGTGCCAGCAGGACGGGACAGGGGGAGTGGCAGTACTTC	CASRTGQGEWQYF	TRBJ2-7	TRBV12-3/TRBV12-4	TRBD1	NA
TGTGCCTGGAATGGTAATTGGGGCAAAGATAACTATGGCTACACCTTC	CAWNGNWGKDNYGYTF	TRBJ1-2	TRBV30	NA	NA
TGTGCCAGCAGTTTAAGCCAGGGTACGCAGTATTTT	CASSLSQGTQYF	TRBJ2-3	TRBV12-3/TRBV12-4	NA	NA
TGTGCCAGCAGCCAAGAATCGGACAGGGGGCGCAATCAGCCCCAGCATTTT	CASSQESDRGRNQPQHF	TRBJ1-5	TRBV3-1	TRBD1	NA
TGTGCCAGCAGACGGACAGGGGGCACTGAAGCTTTCTTT	CASRRTGGTEAFF	TRBJ1-1	TRBV12-3/TRBV12-4	TRBD1	NA
TGTGCCAGCAGCGACCGGGACAGTCCTAAGTATGGCTACACCTTC	CASSDRDSPKYGYTF	TRBJ1-2	TRBV7-9	TRBD1	NA
TGTGCCAGCAGCTTTCGGGGGGCTTGGCGAACTGAAGCTTTCTTT	CASSFRGAWRTEAFF	TRBJ1-1	TRBV5-6	NA	NA
TGTGCCATCAGCGCGAGGGAACCCTATAATTCACCCCTCCACTTT	CAISAREPYNSPLHF	TRBJ1-6	TRBV10-3	NA	NA
TGCAGTGCCCCCCGCGCTAGCGGGGGGGCCAATGAGCAGTTCTTC	CSAPRASGGANEQFF	TRBJ2-1	TRBV20-1	TRBD2	NA
TGTGCCAGCACCGACGGGGATTTGAGCTATGGCTACACCTTC	CASTDGDLSYGYTF	TRBJ1-2	TRBV6-6	NA	NA
TGTGCCAGCAGCTCAGTCGACAATGAGCAGTTCTTC	CASSSVDNEQFF	TRBJ2-1	TRBV7-9	NA	NA
TGCGCCAGCAGCTTGGCCGGGCGAGGGAAGTTGGAGACCCAGTACTTC	CASSLAGRGKLETQYF	TRBJ2-5	TRBV5-1	NA	NA
TGTGCCAGCAGTCCCCGGGGGGCGGGTGGCTACACCTTC	CASSPRGAGGYTF	TRBJ1-2	TRBV27	NA	NA
TGCGCCAGCAACGACAGGGTGGGTTACGAGCAGTACTTC	CASNDRVGYEQYF	TRBJ2-7	TRBV5-1	TRBD1	NA
TGTGCCACCAGTGATTTGGCAGGGATCGGGGAGCTGTTTTTT	CATSDLAGIGELFF	TRBJ2-2	TRBV24-1	NA	once
TGCAGTGCTAGACGGGGACAGCTGAACACTGAAGCTTTCTTT	CSARRGQLNTEAFF	TRBJ1-1	TRBV20-1	TRBD1	NA
TGTGCCAGCAGGGTGGACGGTTACCAAGAGACCCAGTACTTC	CASRVDGYQETQYF	TRBJ2-5	TRBV18	NA	NA